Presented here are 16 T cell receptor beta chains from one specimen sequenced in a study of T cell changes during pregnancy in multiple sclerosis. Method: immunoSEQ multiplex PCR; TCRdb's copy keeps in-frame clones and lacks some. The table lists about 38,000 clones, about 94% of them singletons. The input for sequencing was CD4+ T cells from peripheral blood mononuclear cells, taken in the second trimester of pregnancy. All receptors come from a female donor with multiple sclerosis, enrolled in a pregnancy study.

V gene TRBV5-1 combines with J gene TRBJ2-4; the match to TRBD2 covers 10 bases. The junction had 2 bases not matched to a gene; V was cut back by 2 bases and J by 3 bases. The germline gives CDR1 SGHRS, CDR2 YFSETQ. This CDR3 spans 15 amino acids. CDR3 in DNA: TGCGCCAGCAGCTTTCCTAGCGGGGGCAAAAACATTCAGTACTTC. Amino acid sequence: CASSFPSGGKNIQYF.

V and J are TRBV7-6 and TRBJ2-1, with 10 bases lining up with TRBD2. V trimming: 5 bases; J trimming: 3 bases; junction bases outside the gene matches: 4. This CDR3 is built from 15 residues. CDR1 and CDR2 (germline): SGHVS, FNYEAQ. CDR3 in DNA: TGTGCCAGCAGCAAACTAGCGGGGAACTACAATGAGCAGTTCTTC. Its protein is CASSKLAGNYNEQFF.

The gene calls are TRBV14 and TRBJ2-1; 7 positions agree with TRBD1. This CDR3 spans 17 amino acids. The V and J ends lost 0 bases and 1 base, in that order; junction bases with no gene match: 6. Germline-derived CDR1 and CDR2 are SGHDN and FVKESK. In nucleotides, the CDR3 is TGTGCCAGCAGCCAAGATCTGGGGACAGTTTCCTACAATGAGCAGTTCTTC. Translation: CASSQDLGTVSYNEQFF.

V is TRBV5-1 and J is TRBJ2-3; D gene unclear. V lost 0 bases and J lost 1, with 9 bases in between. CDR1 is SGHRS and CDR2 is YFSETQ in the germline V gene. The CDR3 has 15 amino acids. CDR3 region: CASSLDSLRTDTQYF. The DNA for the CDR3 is TGCGCCAGCAGCTTGGACAGCCTTCGCACAGATACGCAGTATTTT.

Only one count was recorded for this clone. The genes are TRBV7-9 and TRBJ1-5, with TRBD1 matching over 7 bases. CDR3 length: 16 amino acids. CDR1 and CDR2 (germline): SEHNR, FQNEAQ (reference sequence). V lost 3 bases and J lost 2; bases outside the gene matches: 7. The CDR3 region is CASSFYRGRGNQPQHF. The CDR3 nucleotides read TGTGCCAGCAGCTTCTACAGGGGCCGGGGCAATCAGCCCCAGCATTTT.

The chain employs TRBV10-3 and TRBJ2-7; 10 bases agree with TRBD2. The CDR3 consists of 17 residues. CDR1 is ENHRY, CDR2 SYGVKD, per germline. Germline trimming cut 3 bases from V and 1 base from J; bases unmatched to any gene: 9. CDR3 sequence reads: CAISDRSGRAFSYEQYF. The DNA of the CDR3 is TGTGCCATCAGTGATAGGAGCGGGAGGGCCTTTTCCTACGAGCAGTACTTC.

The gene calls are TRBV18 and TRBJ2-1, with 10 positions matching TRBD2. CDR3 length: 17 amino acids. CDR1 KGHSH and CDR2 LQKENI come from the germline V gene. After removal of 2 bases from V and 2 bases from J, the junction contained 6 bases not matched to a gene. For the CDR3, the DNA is TGTGCCAGCTCACCATCGCCTAGCGGGGGAACCTACAATGAGCAGTTCTTC. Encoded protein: CASSPSPSGGTYNEQFF.

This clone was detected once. The chain's CDR3 is CASSLSAGLEQFF. The CDR3 DNA reads as TGTGCCAGCAGCTTATCTGCGGGTCTTGAGCAGTTCTTC. The V call is TRBV7-9, the J call TRBJ2-1; TRBD2 might be the D (5 bases). V lost 2 bases and J 9 bases, leaving 11 bases between the germline ends. The germline CDR1 and CDR2 sequences are SEHNR and FQNEAQ (reference sequence). The CDR3 has 13 amino acids.

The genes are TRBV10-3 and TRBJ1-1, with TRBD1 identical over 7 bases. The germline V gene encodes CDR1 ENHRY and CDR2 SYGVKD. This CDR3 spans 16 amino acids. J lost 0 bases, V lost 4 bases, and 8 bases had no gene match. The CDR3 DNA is TGTGCCATCAGTGTCCGGGGACAGTACATGAACACTGAAGCTTTCTTT. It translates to CAISVRGQYMNTEAFF.

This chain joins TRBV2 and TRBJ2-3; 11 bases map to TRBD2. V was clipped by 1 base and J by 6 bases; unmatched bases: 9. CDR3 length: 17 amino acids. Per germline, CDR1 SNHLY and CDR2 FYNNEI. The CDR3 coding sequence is TGTGCCAGCAGTGAAGTAATAGCGGGAGGGCTCCGGGATACGCAGTATTTT. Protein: CASSEVIAGGLRDTQYF.

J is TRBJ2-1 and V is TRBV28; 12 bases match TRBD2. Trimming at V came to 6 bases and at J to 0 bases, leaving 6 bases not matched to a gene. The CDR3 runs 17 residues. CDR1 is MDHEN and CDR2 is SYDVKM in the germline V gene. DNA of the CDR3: TGTGCCAGCAGCTTGACTAGCGGGAGTTCCTCCTACAATGAGCAGTTCTTC. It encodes CASSLTSGSSSYNEQFF.

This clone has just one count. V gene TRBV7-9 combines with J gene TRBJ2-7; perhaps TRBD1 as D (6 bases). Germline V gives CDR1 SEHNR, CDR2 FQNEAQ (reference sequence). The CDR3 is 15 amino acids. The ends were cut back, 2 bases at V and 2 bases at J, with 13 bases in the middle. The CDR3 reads CASSLSAGDTYEQYF. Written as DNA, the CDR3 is TGTGCCAGCAGCTTAAGTGCAGGGGACACCTACGAGCAGTACTTC.

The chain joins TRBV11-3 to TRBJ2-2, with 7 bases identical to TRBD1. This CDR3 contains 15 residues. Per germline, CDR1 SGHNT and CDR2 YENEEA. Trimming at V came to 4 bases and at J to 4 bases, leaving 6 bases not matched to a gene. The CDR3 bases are TGTGCCAGCAGCTCAACAGGGGTTAGCACCGGGGAGCTGTTTTTT. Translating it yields CASSSTGVSTGELFF.

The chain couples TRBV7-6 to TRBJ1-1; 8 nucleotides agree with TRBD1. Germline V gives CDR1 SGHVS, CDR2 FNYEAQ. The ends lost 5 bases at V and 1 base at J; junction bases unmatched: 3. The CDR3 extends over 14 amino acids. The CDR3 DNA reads TGTGCCAGCAGCGTCGGACAGGGGAACACTGAAGCTTTCTTT. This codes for CASSVGQGNTEAFF.

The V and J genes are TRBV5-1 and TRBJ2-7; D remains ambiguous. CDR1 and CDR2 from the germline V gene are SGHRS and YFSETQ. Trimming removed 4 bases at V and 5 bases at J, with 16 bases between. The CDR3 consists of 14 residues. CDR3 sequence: CASSLGPLFNEQYF. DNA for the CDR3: TGCGCCAGCAGCCTAGGCCCGCTTTTCAACGAGCAGTACTTC.

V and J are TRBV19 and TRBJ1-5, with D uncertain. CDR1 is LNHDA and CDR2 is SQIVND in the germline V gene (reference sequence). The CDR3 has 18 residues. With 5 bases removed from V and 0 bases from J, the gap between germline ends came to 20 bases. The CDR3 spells CASSPFGRVLHSNQPQHF. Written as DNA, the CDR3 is TGTGCCAGTAGTCCCTTTGGCCGGGTACTCCATAGCAATCAGCCCCAGCATTTT. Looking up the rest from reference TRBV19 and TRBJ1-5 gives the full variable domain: DGGITQSPKYLFRKEGQNVTLSCEQNLNHDAMYWYRQDPGQGLRLIYYSQIVNDFQKGDIAEGYSVSREKKESFPLTVTSAQKNPTAFYLCASSPFGRVLHSNQPQHFGDGTRLSIL.